The sequence of this TCR beta chain was determined in a study of blood T cell repertoires in COVID-19. Looking at the study overall: The United States, Italy and Spain supplied acute and convalescent COVID-19 samples.

There are a few counts of this clone. Measured with immunoSEQ multiplex PCR; TCRdb has only the in-frame clones, and not every one. The sample has 150,000 to 200,000 clones, 65% to 90% seen once. CDR1 and CDR2 from the germline V gene are LNHDA and SQIVND (reference sequence). Trimming took 10 bases from V and 0 from J; bases not matched to a gene: 9. The CDR3 is 16 residues long. The receptor was derived from a human donor in a cohort sampled during active COVID-19. This chain connects TRBV19 to TRBJ1-3; 10 nucleotides match TRBD1. Sequenced input: peripheral blood. The CDR3 is CATLRDRGRSGNTIYF. The CDR3 coding sequence is TGTGCCACCCTCCGGGACAGGGGACGCTCTGGAAACACCATATATTTT. The whole variable domain, filled in from reference TRBV19 and TRBJ1-3, reads DGGITQSPKYLFRKEGQNVTLSCEQNLNHDAMYWYRQDPGQGLRLIYYSQIVNDFQKGDIAEGYSVSREKKESFPLTVTSAQKNPTAFYLCATLRDRGRSGNTIYFGEGSWLTVV.